The T cell receptor (beta chain) under discussion was sequenced for a study of early T cells in non-severe SARS-CoV-2 infection. Overall study: Chains stayed unpaired after sequencing of bulk RNA from unsorted whole blood.

V was clipped by 10 bases and J by 2 bases, with 15 bases between them. The germline CDR1 and CDR2 sequences are ENHRY and SYGVKD. CDR3 length equals 13 residues. TCRdb used MiXCR to reprocess the 5' RACE reads, holding one entry per CDR3 protein. The sample yields 55,000 to 65,000 distinct CDR3 sequences, roughly a tenth seen once. The sample was whole blood. The origin of this receptor is an adult who was a healthcare worker with PCR-confirmed SARS-CoV-2 infection or an uninfected control (not recorded which). This chain connects TRBV10-3 to TRBJ2-7; tentative D call: TRBD2 (5 bases). DNA of the CDR3: TGTGCCACTAGCCCCGGTAGTACCTACGAGCAGTACTTC. It specifies CATSPGSTYEQYF.